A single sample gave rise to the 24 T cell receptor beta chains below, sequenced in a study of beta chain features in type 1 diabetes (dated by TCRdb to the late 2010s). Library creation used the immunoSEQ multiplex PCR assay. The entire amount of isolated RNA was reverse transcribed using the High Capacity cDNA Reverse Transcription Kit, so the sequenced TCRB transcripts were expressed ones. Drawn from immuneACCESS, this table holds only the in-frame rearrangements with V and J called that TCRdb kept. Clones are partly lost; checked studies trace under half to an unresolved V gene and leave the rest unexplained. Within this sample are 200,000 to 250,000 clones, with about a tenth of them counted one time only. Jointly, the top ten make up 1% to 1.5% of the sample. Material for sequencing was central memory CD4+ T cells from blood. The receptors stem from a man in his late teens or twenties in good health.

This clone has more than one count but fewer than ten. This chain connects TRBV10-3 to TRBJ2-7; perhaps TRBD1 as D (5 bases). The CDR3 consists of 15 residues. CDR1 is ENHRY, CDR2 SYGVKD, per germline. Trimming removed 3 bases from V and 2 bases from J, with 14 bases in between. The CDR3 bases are TGTGCCATCAGTGATAGACAGTCAGCCACCTACGAGCAGTACTTC. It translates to CAISDRQSATYEQYF.

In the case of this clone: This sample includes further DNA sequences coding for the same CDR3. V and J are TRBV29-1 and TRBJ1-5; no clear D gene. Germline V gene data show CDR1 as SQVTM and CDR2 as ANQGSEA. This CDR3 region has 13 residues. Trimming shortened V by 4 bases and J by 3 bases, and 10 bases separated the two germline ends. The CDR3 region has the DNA TGCAGCGTTGGCGACGGATTCAATCAGCCCCAGCATTTT. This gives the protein CSVGDGFNQPQHF.

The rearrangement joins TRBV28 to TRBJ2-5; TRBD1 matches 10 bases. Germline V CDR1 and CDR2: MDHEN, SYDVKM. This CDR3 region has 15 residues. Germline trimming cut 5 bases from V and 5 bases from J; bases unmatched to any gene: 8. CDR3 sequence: CASSLTTGGSETQYF. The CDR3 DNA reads TGTGCCAGCAGTCTCACGACAGGGGGCTCGGAGACCCAGTACTTC.

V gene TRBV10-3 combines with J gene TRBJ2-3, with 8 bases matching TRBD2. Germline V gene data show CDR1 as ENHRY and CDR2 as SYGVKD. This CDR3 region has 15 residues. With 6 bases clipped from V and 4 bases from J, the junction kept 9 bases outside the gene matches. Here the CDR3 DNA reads TGTGCCATCAGGTCAGCGGGAGTTTTACCAGATACGCAGTATTTT. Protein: CAIRSAGVLPDTQYF.

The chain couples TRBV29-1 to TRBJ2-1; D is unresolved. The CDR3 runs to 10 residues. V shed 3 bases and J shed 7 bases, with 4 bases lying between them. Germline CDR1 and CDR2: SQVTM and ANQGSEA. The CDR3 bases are TGCAGCGTTGAGAGGAATGAGCAGTTCTTC. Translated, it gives CSVERNEQFF.

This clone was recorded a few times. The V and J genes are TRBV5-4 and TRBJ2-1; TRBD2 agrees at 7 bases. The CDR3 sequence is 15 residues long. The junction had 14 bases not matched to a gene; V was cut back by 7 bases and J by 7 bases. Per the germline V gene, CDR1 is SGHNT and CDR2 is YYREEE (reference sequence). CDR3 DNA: TGTGCCAGCCGCCGGCGGGAGCCCACGTGGAATGAGCAGTTCTTC. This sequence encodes CASRRREPTWNEQFF.

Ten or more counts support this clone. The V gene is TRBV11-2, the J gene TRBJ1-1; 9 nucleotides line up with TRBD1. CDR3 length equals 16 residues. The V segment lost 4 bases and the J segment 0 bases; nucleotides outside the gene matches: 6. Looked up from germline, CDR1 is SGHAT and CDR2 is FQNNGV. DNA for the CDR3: TGTGCCAGCAGCTCTCGGGACAGGGCTTTGAACACTGAAGCTTTCTTT. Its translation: CASSSRDRALNTEAFF.

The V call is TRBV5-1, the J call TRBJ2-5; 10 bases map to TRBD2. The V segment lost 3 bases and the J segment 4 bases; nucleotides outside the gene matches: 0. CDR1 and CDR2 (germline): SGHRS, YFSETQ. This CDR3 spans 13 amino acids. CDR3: CASSWTSGETQYF. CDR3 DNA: TGCGCCAGCAGCTGGACTAGCGGAGAGACCCAGTACTTC.

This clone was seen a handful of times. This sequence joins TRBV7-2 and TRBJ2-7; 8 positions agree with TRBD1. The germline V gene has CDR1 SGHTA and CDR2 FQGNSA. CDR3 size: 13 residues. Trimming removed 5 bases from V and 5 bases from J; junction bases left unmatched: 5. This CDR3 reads CASSMDRDDEQYF. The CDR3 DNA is TGTGCCAGCAGCATGGACAGGGACGACGAGCAGTACTTC.

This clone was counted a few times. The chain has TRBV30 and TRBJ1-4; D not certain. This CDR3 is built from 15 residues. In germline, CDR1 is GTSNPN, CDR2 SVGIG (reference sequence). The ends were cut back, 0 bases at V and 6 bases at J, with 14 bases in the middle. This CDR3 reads CAWSVRAKRDEKLFF. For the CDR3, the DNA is TGTGCCTGGAGTGTTAGGGCAAAAAGGGATGAAAAACTGTTTTTT.

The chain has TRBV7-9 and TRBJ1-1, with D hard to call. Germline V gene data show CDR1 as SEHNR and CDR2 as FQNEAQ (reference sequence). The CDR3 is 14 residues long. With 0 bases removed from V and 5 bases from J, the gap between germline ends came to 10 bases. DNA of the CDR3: TGTGCCAGCAGCTTAGCGTCTGTGGGGACTGAAGCTTTCTTT. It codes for CASSLASVGTEAFF.

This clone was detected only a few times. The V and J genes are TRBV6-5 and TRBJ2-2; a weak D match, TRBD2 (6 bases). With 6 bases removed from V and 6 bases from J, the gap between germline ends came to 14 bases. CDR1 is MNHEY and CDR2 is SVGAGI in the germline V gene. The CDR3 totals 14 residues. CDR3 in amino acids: CASSRTSTSGELFF. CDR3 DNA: TGTGCCAGCAGCCGAACTAGCACCTCCGGGGAGCTGTTTTTT.

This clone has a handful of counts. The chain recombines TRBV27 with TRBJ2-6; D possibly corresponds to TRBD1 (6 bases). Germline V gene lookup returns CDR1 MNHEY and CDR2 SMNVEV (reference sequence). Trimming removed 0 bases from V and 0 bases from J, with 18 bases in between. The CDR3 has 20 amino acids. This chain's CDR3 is CASSLSRTGQRTSGANVLTF. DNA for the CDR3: TGTGCCAGCAGTTTATCGAGAACGGGACAAAGGACCTCTGGGGCCAACGTCCTGACTTTC.

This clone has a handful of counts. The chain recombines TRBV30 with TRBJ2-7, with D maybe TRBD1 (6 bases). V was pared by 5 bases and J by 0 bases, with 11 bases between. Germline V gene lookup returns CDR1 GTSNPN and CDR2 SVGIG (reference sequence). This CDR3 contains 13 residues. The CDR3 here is CAWWSGDSYEQYF. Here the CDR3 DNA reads TGTGCCTGGTGGTCAGGGGACTCCTACGAGCAGTACTTC.

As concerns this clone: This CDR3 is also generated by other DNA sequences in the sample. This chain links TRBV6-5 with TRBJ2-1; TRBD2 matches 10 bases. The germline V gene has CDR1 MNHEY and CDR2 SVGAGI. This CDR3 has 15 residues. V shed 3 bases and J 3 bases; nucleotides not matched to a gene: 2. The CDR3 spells CASSYSSGSYNEQFF. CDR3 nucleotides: TGTGCCAGCAGTTATTCTAGCGGGAGCTACAATGAGCAGTTCTTC.

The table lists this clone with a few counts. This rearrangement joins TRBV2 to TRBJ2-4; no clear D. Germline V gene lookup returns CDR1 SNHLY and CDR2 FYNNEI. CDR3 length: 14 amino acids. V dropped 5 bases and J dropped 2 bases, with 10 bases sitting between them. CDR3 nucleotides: TGTGCCAGCAGTCAGACTTGGACCAAAAACATTCAGTACTTC. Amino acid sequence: CASSQTWTKNIQYF.

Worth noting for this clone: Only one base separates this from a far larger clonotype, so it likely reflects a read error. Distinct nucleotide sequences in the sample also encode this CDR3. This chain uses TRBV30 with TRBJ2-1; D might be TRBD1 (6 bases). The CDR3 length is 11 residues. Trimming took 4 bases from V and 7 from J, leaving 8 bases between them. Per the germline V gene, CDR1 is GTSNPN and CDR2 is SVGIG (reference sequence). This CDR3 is CAWNQGNEQFF. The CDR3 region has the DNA TGTGCCTGGAACCAGGGGAATGAGCAGTTCTTC.

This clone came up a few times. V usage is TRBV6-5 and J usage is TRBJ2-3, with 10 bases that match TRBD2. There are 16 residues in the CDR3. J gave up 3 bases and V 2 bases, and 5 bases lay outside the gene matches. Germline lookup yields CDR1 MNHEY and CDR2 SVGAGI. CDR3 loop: CASSYESSGRTDTQYF. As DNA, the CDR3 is TGTGCCAGCAGTTACGAGTCTAGCGGGAGAACAGATACGCAGTATTTT.

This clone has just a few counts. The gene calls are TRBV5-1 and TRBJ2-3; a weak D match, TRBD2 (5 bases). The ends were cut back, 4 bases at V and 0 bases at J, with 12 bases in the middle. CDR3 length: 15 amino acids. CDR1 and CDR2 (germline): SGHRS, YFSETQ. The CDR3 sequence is CASSIERQSTDTQYF. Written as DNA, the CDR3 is TGCGCCAGCAGCATCGAGCGGCAAAGCACAGATACGCAGTATTTT.

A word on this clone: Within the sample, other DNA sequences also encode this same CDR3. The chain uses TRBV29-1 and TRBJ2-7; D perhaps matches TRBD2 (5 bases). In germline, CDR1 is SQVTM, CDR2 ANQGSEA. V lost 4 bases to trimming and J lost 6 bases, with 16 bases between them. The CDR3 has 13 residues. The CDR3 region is CSVVRGVGSEQYF. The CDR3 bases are TGCAGCGTTGTTCGGGGAGTGGGGTCCGAGCAGTACTTC.

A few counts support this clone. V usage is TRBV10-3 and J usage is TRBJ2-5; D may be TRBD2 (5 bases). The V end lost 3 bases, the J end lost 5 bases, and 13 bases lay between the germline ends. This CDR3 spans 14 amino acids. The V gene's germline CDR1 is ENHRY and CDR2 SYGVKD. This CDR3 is CAISDKVRGETQYF. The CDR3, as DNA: TGTGCCATCAGTGATAAAGTGAGAGGGGAGACCCAGTACTTC.

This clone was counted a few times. CDR3 DNA: TGTGCCTGGAGTGTACTCCCCTGGACTAGCGGGAGCACAGATACGCAGTATTTT. Translation: CAWSVLPWTSGSTDTQYF. The chain combines TRBV30 with TRBJ2-3; 11 bases match TRBD2. V lost 0 bases and J lost 0; bases outside the gene matches: 8. This CDR3 has 18 amino acids. Germline V gives CDR1 GTSNPN, CDR2 SVGIG (reference sequence).

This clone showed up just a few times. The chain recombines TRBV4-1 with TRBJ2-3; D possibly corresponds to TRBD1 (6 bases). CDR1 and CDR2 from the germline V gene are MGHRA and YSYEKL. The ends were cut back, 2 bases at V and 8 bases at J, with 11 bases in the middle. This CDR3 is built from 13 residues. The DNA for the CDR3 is TGCGCCAGCAGCCAATTGGCAGGGGCTACGCAGTATTTT. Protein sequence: CASSQLAGATQYF.

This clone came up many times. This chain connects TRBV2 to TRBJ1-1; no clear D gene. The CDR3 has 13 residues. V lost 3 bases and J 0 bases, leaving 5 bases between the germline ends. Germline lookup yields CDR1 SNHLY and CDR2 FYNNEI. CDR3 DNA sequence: TGTGCCAGCAGTGACCACATGAACACTGAAGCTTTCTTT. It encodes CASSDHMNTEAFF.